The present T cell receptor (beta chain) was sequenced within a study of post-analysis software for immune sequencing data. For the study at large: Relapsing-remitting, secondary progressive and progressive-relapsing forms made up the multiple sclerosis disease courses.

Trimming took 5 bases from V and 7 from J, leaving 11 bases between them. The CDR3 spans 12 residues. The germline gives CDR1 SEHNR, CDR2 FQNEAQ (reference sequence). Points from the study as a whole: Higher frequency in patients than in controls was seen for roughly five TRBV segments, with TRBV5-6, TRBV5-1 and TRBV20-1 among them. Normalized Chao1 diversity was significantly reduced in patients versus controls.

About this clonotype itself: Its antigen is unknown.

cDNA libraries for TCR beta contained unique molecular identifiers. Starting from approximately 1 to 10 million T cells, the study yielded roughly 0.5 million cDNA molecules. TCRdb reprocessed the PCR reads with MiXCR, giving one entry per CDR3 protein. The repertoire holds 750,000 to 950,000 distinct CDR3 sequences, with roughly 50% as singletons. The sample taken for sequencing was blood. This rearrangement joins TRBV7-9 to TRBJ2-5, with D tentatively TRBD2 (5 bases). The TCR originated in a girl between 5 and 17 years old with multiple sclerosis. CDR3 DNA: TGTGCCAGCAGCCGGGATTTGGGGACCCAGTACTTC. Its protein is CASSRDLGTQYF.